This T cell receptor beta chain was captured in a study of T-cell reconstitution after alpha-beta-depleted transplantation in children (dated by TCRdb to about 2016). Some background on the complete study: The study quantitatively tracked T-cell immune reconstitution after TCRalphabeta/CD19-depleted allogeneic hematopoietic cell transplantation in children using TCR repertoire profiling.

In the case of this clonotype: This receptor's antigen is unknown. One base away lies a much larger clone, so this may be a sequencing read error. The conserved phenylalanine or tryptophan is not found at the CDR3 terminus, so this likely reflects a read error.

The sample's treatment or condition, from its label and the paper: allogeneic hematopoietic cell transplantation with graft depleted of TCRalphabeta T cells and CD19 B cells. The children who served as transplant recipients had been given grafts of TCRalphabeta/CD19-depleted allogeneic hematopoietic cells. Here is what the overall study found, with its caveats: About two months after transplant, the apparently early recovery of alphabetaT-cell counts reportedly depended on just several hundred clones that had expanded rapidly and came from non-depleted graft cells. In some patients, the high TCRbeta diversity seen at day 60 was put down to recipient T cells and intrathymic progenitors that had survived conditioning. Over subsequent months, a decline in hyperexpanded clone frequencies was noted, and after one year, T-cell counts and TCRbeta diversity were mostly ascribed to newly produced T cells.

V sheds 3 bases and J sheds 2 bases, leaving 7 bases between their ends. Counting both end residues, the CDR3 totals 13 amino acids. The DNA shown is the 39-base CDR3, in frame from base 1. Library preparation employed PCR. TCRdb names Illumina HiSeq 2500 as the instrument used. To normalize quantification of the TCRbeta repertoire, the TCR libraries were built with molecular barcoding that relied on unique molecular identifiers. The public sequencing data were trimmed at Q25 with fastp and processed into clonotypes with MiXCR by TCRdb, which kept only in-frame beta chains. A single entry per CDR3 protein holds the most common genes and DNA from its merged rows. The sample data list approximately 300,000 distinct CDR3 sequences, and approximately 10% of these were observed just once. About a quarter of the sample rests with the top ten.

This sequence uses TRBV12-3 or TRBV12-4 and TRBJ2-5; the D assignment is uncertain and may be TRBD1 or TRBD2, with 5 bases supporting each. The sequence derives from a male patient under 10 years old who had a stem cell transplant for chronic granulomatous disease, so the T cells may come from the graft donor. Source: peripheral blood, taken 180 days after TCRalphabeta/CD19-depleted stem cell transplant. This receptor has the CDR3 CASSLGRQETQYY. The DNA reads as follows: TGTGCCAGCAGTTTGGGACGGCAAGAGACCCAGTACTAC.